These 22 T cell receptor beta chains came from one sample sequenced in a study of CD8+ T cells in alopecia areata. Sample treatment: oral pan-JAK inhibitor, 5-10 mg twice daily. Once RNA had been extracted, it was reverse transcribed into cDNA to act as the sequencing template. Only in-frame clones appear in the TCRdb table, and some are missing; sequencing was by immunoSEQ multiplex PCR. The sample shows 150,000 to 200,000 clones, approximately 55% of them seen only once. The material was CD8+ T cells sorted from blood, obtained at week 24, from a patient treated with tofacitinib. The origin of the receptors is a human donor with alopecia areata.

This chain connects TRBV6-1 to TRBJ2-7; TRBD1 might be the D (5 bases). The V end was cut by 4 bases, the J end by 3 bases, with 10 bases between. Per the germline V gene, CDR1 is MNHNS and CDR2 is SASEGT. The CDR3 consists of 13 residues. The CDR3 DNA reads as TGTGCCAGCAGTGCGACAGTATACTACGAGCAGTACTTC. It is translated as CASSATVYYEQYF.

J is TRBJ2-4 and V is TRBV29-1; 8 bases map to TRBD1. Germline V lookup: CDR1 SQVTM, CDR2 ANQGSEA. V dropped 5 bases and J dropped 0; count of bases not matched to a gene: 9. The CDR3 has 16 amino acids. The CDR3 DNA follows: TGCAGCGTTTCAGGGGGACAGGAGTTAGCCAAAAACATTCAGTACTTC. This encodes CSVSGGQELAKNIQYF.

The chain combines TRBV5-1 with TRBJ2-1; TRBD1 agrees at 11 bases. The CDR3 is made up of 13 amino acids. The germline V gene encodes CDR1 SGHRS and CDR2 YFSETQ. Unmatched junction bases numbered 4, after V lost 5 bases and J lost 9 bases. DNA for the CDR3: TGCGCCAGCAGGGACAGGGGGCCTAGTGAGCAGTTCTTC. It specifies CASRDRGPSEQFF.

This clone turned up a few times. The chain combines TRBV2 with TRBJ1-1; D is unresolved. V shed 1 base and J shed 5 bases, with 11 bases lying between them. CDR3 size: 14 residues. Germline V lookup: CDR1 SNHLY, CDR2 FYNNEI. In DNA, the CDR3 is TGTGCCAGCAGTGAAGGGCCTCCGGGGACTGAAGCTTTCTTT. Its translation: CASSEGPPGTEAFF. The complete variable domain, with remaining parts taken from reference TRBV2 and TRBJ1-1, reads EPEVTQTPSHQVTQMGQEVILRCVPISNHLYFYWYRQILGQKVEFLVSFYNNEISEKSEIFDDQFSVERPDGSNFTLKIRSTKLEDSAMYFCASSEGPPGTEAFFGQGTRLTVV.

This chain links TRBV5-4 with TRBJ2-1, with TRBD2 matching 7 bases. Germline CDR1 and CDR2: SGHNT and YYREEE (reference sequence). The CDR3 extends over 13 amino acids. The ends lost 4 bases at V and 6 bases at J; junction bases unmatched: 4. CDR3 sequence reads: CASSLRGVNEQFF. Here the CDR3 DNA reads TGTGCCAGCAGCCTACGGGGGGTCAATGAGCAGTTCTTC.

The V and J genes are TRBV5-1 and TRBJ2-5; D gene unclear. The CDR3 extends over 13 amino acids. In germline, CDR1 is SGHRS, CDR2 YFSETQ. Between the trimmed V and J ends, which lost 0 bases and 3 bases, there was a span of 6 bases. The CDR3 protein is CASSLVPEETQYF. The DNA for the CDR3 is TGCGCCAGCAGCTTGGTGCCAGAAGAGACCCAGTACTTC.

The chain has TRBV30 and TRBJ1-2; D remains ambiguous. V dropped 0 bases and J dropped 0 bases, with 14 bases sitting between them. Germline CDR1 is GTSNPN and CDR2 is SVGIG (reference sequence). This CDR3 has 16 amino acids. CDR3 in amino acids: CAWSVPGGPANYGYTF. As DNA, the CDR3 is TGTGCCTGGAGTGTACCAGGAGGGCCCGCTAACTATGGCTACACCTTC.

Written as DNA, the CDR3 is TGTGCCACCCGTCATCGTCAGCCCCAGCATTTT. Its protein product is CATRHRQPQHF. This chain joins TRBV5-6 and TRBJ1-5; D not certain. V shed 9 bases and J shed 6 bases, with 10 bases lying between them. Looked up from germline, CDR1 is SGHDT and CDR2 is YYEEEE. This CDR3 spans 11 amino acids.

This chain joins TRBV29-1 and TRBJ1-1; D not resolved. Per the germline V gene, CDR1 is SQVTM and CDR2 is ANQGSEA. Between the trimmed V and J ends, which lost 5 bases and 7 bases, there was a span of 14 bases. The CDR3 consists of 12 residues. The CDR3 is CSVPGIVGEAFF. In DNA, the CDR3 is TGCAGCGTTCCGGGGATAGTTGGTGAAGCTTTCTTT.

The J gene is TRBJ2-2, the V gene TRBV9; possible D gene TRBD2, 7 bases. The CDR3 consists of 17 residues. Germline CDR1 and CDR2: SGDLS and YYNGEE. Between the trimmed V and J ends, which lost 4 bases and 4 bases, there was a span of 20 bases. Here the CDR3 reads CASSSPRTAGSTGELFF. In nucleotides, the CDR3 is TGTGCCAGCAGCTCACCTCGGACAGCGGGAAGCACCGGGGAGCTGTTTTTT.

J is TRBJ1-5 and V is TRBV7-6, with TRBD1 identical over 8 bases. V trimming: 2 bases; J trimming: 7 bases; junction bases outside the gene matches: 7. Per the germline V gene, CDR1 is SGHVS and CDR2 is FNYEAQ. The CDR3 covers 15 residues. CDR3 amino acids: CASSLLRGQEQPQHF. CDR3 sequence (DNA): TGTGCCAGCAGCTTACTCAGGGGGCAGGAGCAGCCCCAGCATTTT.

The CDR3 protein is CASSLSSRQGYTGELFF. For the CDR3, the DNA is TGTGCCAGCAGTTTATCGTCGAGACAGGGATACACCGGGGAGCTGTTTTTT. The rearrangement joins TRBV27 to TRBJ2-2; 7 bases are a match to TRBD1. This CDR3 comprises 17 residues. Germline V gene lookup returns CDR1 MNHEY and CDR2 SMNVEV (reference sequence). The V gene end was trimmed by 0 bases and the J gene end by 3 bases; junction bases not matched to a gene: 7.

This clone showed up just a few times. The chain recombines TRBV30 with TRBJ2-3; D perhaps matches TRBD1 (5 bases). V lost 8 bases to trimming and J lost 7 bases, with 10 bases between them. Germline V lookup: CDR1 GTSNPN, CDR2 SVGIG (reference sequence). The CDR3 totals 10 residues. CDR3 sequence: CALRVNTQYF. As DNA, the CDR3 is TGTGCCCTCAGGGTAAATACGCAGTATTTT. The complete variable domain, with remaining parts taken from reference TRBV30 and TRBJ2-3, reads SQTIHQWPATLVQPVGSPLSLECTVEGTSNPNLYWYRQAAGRGLQLLFYSVGIGQISSEVPQNLSASRPQDRQFILSSKKLLLSDSGFYLCALRVNTQYFGPGTRLTVL.

This clone turned up a few times. J is TRBJ1-1 and V is TRBV19; D is unclear. This CDR3 contains 11 residues. Germline V gene sequence: CDR1 LNHDA, CDR2 SQIVND (reference sequence). The V gene lost 1 base and the J gene lost 13 bases, with 10 bases spanning the gap. CDR3 nucleotide sequence: TGTGCCAGTAGTATAGGATTACGTGATTTCTTT. Translated: CASSIGLRDFF.

A note on this clone: Other DNA sequences in the same sample also yield this CDR3. The rearrangement uses TRBV30 and TRBJ1-2; D is unresolved. The CDR3 totals 11 residues. Germline values: CDR1 GTSNPN, CDR2 SVGIG (reference sequence). The germline V and J ends were trimmed by 0 bases and 7 bases, with 6 bases remaining between them. The CDR3 bases are TGTGCCTGGAGTGTAGATGGTGGCTACACCTTC. The encoded protein is CAWSVDGGYTF.

The chain joins TRBV9 to TRBJ1-5, with TRBD1 matching over 7 bases. Germline V gene lookup returns CDR1 SGDLS and CDR2 YYNGEE. Trimming took 3 bases from V and 2 from J; bases not matched to a gene: 2. The CDR3 is 14 amino acids. For the CDR3, the DNA is TGTGCCAGCAGCGAAGGGGGCCGCAATCAGCCCCAGCATTTT. The encoded protein is CASSEGGRNQPQHF.

V gene TRBV30 combines with J gene TRBJ2-7; 8 bases match TRBD1. Germline assignment: CDR1 GTSNPN and CDR2 SVGIG (reference sequence). This CDR3 comprises 13 residues. Trimming removed 1 base from V and 5 bases from J; junction bases left unmatched: 4. CDR3 amino acids: CAWSGGQGNEQYF. As DNA, the CDR3 is TGTGCCTGGAGTGGCGGACAGGGAAACGAGCAGTACTTC.

This clone was seen more than once but under ten times. The chain carries TRBV7-2 and TRBJ2-3; 11 bases line up with TRBD2. After removal of 3 bases from V and 2 bases from J, the junction contained 1 base not matched to a gene. Germline V gives CDR1 SGHTA, CDR2 FQGNSA. This CDR3 comprises 15 residues. The CDR3 here is CASSLGLAATDTQYF. In nucleotides, the CDR3 is TGTGCCAGCAGCTTGGGACTAGCGGCCACAGATACGCAGTATTTT.

The sample holds one count of this clone. This sequence joins TRBV30 and TRBJ2-2; D not resolved. The CDR3 is made up of 14 amino acids. Between the trimmed V and J ends, which lost 3 bases and 6 bases, there was a span of 14 bases. Germline V gene sequence: CDR1 GTSNPN, CDR2 SVGIG (reference sequence). In nucleotides, the CDR3 is TGTGCCTGGAGCAGGTCAGCAGGTGCCGGGGAGCTGTTTTTT. Translating gives CAWSRSAGAGELFF.

The chain employs TRBV29-1 and TRBJ2-6, with TRBD1 matching 12 bases. After removal of 4 bases from V and 1 base from J, the junction contained 11 bases not matched to a gene. The CDR3 spans 19 residues. Germline V gives CDR1 SQVTM, CDR2 ANQGSEA. The CDR3 sequence is CSVVSATGQGASGANVLTF. The CDR3 nucleotides are TGCAGCGTTGTGTCCGCCACGGGACAGGGGGCGTCTGGGGCCAACGTCCTGACTTTC.

The chain links TRBV28 to TRBJ2-7, with a weak D call TRBD2 (5 bases). The CDR3 has 12 amino acids. Germline CDR1 MDHEN, CDR2 SYDVKM. The V gene lost 2 bases and the J gene lost 5 bases, with 7 bases spanning the gap. The CDR3 coding sequence is TGTGCCAGCAGTTTACGGGGAGACGAGCAGTACTTC. It is translated as CASSLRGDEQYF.

The gene calls are TRBV30 and TRBJ2-1, with 12 nucleotides matching TRBD2. Per germline, CDR1 GTSNPN and CDR2 SVGIG (reference sequence). The CDR3 covers 17 residues. With V trimmed by 4 bases and J by 6 bases, 13 bases remained unmatched. CDR3 amino acids: CAWTDILAGGLINEQFF. Here the CDR3 DNA reads TGTGCCTGGACCGACATTCTAGCGGGGGGGCTAATCAATGAGCAGTTCTTC. The full variable domain, in which reference TRBV30 and TRBJ2-1 provide the parts outside the CDR3, is SQTIHQWPATLVQPVGSPLSLECTVEGTSNPNLYWYRQAAGRGLQLLFYSVGIGQISSEVPQNLSASRPQDRQFILSSKKLLLSDSGFYLCAWTDILAGGLINEQFFGPGTRLTVL.